A selection of T cell receptor beta chains follows, all from one sample in a study of blood T cells in healthy people across ages. TCRdb redid the calling of the 5' RACE reads with MiXCR, one entry per CDR3 protein. The sample has 250,000 to 300,000 distinct CDR3 sequences, around 29% seen once. Sequences were obtained from blood. Receptor source: a woman aged 70-85 years in good health. Both conserved end residues are part of each CDR3. A D gene is named only where the DNA matches it firmly. Some rows mark clone size as missing; the rest say once, few, many or name a class of expanded clone.

V	size	J	D	CDR3	DNA
TRBV7-2	NA	TRBJ1-4	NA	CASRPGGPGEKLFF	TGTGCCAGCCGCCCGGGGGGCCCTGGCGAAAAACTGTTTTTT
TRBV2	few	TRBJ2-1	TRBD1	CASSNDRGGTNEQFF	TGTGCCAGCAGTAACGACAGGGGGGGGACGAATGAGCAGTTCTTC
TRBV6-2/TRBV6-3	NA	TRBJ2-5	NA	CASSSRDKETQYF	TGTGCCAGCAGTTCCCGGGACAAGGAGACCCAGTACTTC
TRBV20-1	few	TRBJ1-4	TRBD1	CSARDDRGEKLFF	TGCAGTGCTAGAGATGACAGGGGGGAAAAACTGTTTTTT
TRBV6-2/TRBV6-3	NA	TRBJ2-2	TRBD1	CASSYSSPGQGTGELFF	TGTGCCAGCAGTTACTCGTCTCCGGGACAGGGGACCGGGGAGCTGTTTTTT
TRBV7-2	few	TRBJ2-5	NA	CASSPWMETQYF	TGTGCCAGCAGCCCCTGGATGGAGACCCAGTACTTC
TRBV6-2/TRBV6-3	NA	TRBJ2-5	TRBD2	CASSPGSSGGPETQYF	TGTGCCAGCAGCCCCGGTAGTAGCGGGGGGCCAGAGACCCAGTACTTC
TRBV6-2/TRBV6-3	NA	TRBJ2-1	TRBD2	CASTDGASGSNEQFF	TGTGCCAGCACCGATGGGGCTAGCGGGAGTAATGAGCAGTTCTTC
TRBV28	NA	TRBJ2-7	TRBD2	CASSPPGLAGGHSYEQYF	TGTGCCAGCAGTCCCCCGGGACTAGCGGGAGGCCATTCCTACGAGCAGTACTTC
TRBV9	few	TRBJ2-1	TRBD2	CASSYRGEREQFF	TGTGCCAGCAGCTACCGGGGGGAGCGGGAGCAGTTCTTC
TRBV7-3	NA	TRBJ2-5	TRBD2	CASSLEPLAGAETQYF	TGTGCCAGCAGCTTAGAACCCCTAGCGGGAGCAGAGACCCAGTACTTC
TRBV5-1	NA	TRBJ2-5	TRBD1	CASSFGTAEEAQYF	TGCGCCAGCAGCTTCGGGACAGCCGAAGAGGCCCAGTACTTC
TRBV19	once	TRBJ2-4	NA	CASSIGRVMREAKNIQYF	TGTGCCAGTAGTATAGGGAGGGTAATGAGGGAGGCCAAAAACATTCAGTACTTC
TRBV7-9	NA	TRBJ2-5	NA	CASSSLTGEVFF	TGTGCCAGCAGCTCATTGACAGGAGAAGTGTTCTTC
TRBV20-1	NA	TRBJ2-7	TRBD2	CSARDWRGGYEQYF	TGCAGTGCTAGAGATTGGCGGGGGGGCTACGAGCAGTACTTC
TRBV7-9	few	TRBJ1-4	TRBD1	CASSAQGAGNEKLFF	TGTGCCAGCAGCGCACAGGGGGCGGGTAATGAAAAACTGTTTTTT
TRBV5-1	few	TRBJ2-1	TRBD2	CASSLAAGASYNEQFF	TGCGCCAGCAGCTTGGCGGCGGGAGCATCCTACAATGAGCAGTTCTTC
TRBV28	NA	TRBJ2-1	TRBD2	CASSSGLAGSYNEQFF	TGTGCCAGCAGTTCGGGACTAGCGGGGAGCTACAATGAGCAGTTCTTC
TRBV7-2	NA	TRBJ2-3	NA	CASSLGVRGGIMNTQYF	TGTGCCAGCAGCTTAGGAGTAAGAGGGGGTATCATGAATACGCAGTATTTT
TRBV28	NA	TRBJ2-7	NA	CASSSPQGRGYYEQYF	TGTGCCAGCAGTTCCCCCCAGGGAAGGGGTTACTACGAGCAGTACTTC
TRBV20-1	NA	TRBJ2-3	NA	CSATSITDTQYF	TGCAGTGCTACTAGCATCACAGATACGCAGTATTTT
TRBV7-2	few	TRBJ1-4	NA	CASSLEGRSEKLFF	TGTGCCAGCAGCTTAGAGGGTCGAAGCGAAAAACTGTTTTTT
TRBV6-1	few	TRBJ1-5	NA	CASAPEVNQPQHF	TGTGCCAGTGCACCCGAGGTGAATCAGCCCCAGCATTTT
TRBV28	NA	TRBJ2-6	NA	CASSNLSEKGANVLTF	TGTGCCAGCAGCAATTTATCGGAAAAAGGAGCCAACGTCCTGACTTTC
TRBV7-9	few	TRBJ2-1	NA	CASSLGRTLVGDEQFF	TGTGCCAGCAGCTTAGGGAGGACCCTTGTGGGCGATGAGCAGTTCTTC
TRBV7-8	many	TRBJ1-5	NA	CASSLGTRNQPQHF	TGTGCCAGCAGCTTAGGTACGCGAAATCAGCCCCAGCATTTT
TRBV20-1	NA	TRBJ2-5	NA	CSARSPGAETQYF	TGCAGTGCTAGGTCTCCAGGGGCGGAGACCCAGTACTTC
TRBV14	NA	TRBJ2-1	NA	CASSHSAGGQFF	TGTGCCAGCAGCCACTCGGCTGGTGGGCAGTTCTTC
TRBV12-3/TRBV12-4	few	TRBJ1-2	NA	CASSYQPRLDGYTF	TGTGCCAGCAGTTATCAGCCCCGTCTCGATGGCTACACCTTC
TRBV11-2	few	TRBJ2-5	NA	CASSQSDMRETQYF	TGTGCCAGCAGCCAGTCGGATATGAGGGAGACCCAGTACTTC
TRBV29-1	NA	TRBJ2-1	NA	CSVEGSFGLFYGNEQFF	TGCAGCGTTGAAGGATCGTTTGGGCTCTTCTACGGCAATGAGCAGTTCTTC
TRBV5-1	NA	TRBJ2-1	NA	CASSGGRGEDEQFF	TGCGCCAGCAGCGGTGGAAGGGGTGAGGATGAGCAGTTCTTC
TRBV18	NA	TRBJ1-4	TRBD1	CASSRTGGGEELFF	TGTGCCAGCTCACGGACAGGCGGCGGTGAAGAACTGTTTTTT
TRBV5-1	NA	TRBJ2-6	NA	CTSIPEGLTGANVLTF	TGCACCAGCATTCCGGAGGGGTTAACTGGGGCCAACGTCCTGACTTTC
TRBV5-1	many	TRBJ1-4	TRBD1	CASSRRTGDNEKLFF	TGCGCCAGCAGCCGGCGGACAGGGGATAATGAAAAACTGTTTTTT
TRBV4-1	many	TRBJ2-5	TRBD2	CASSQDRLAGVGETQYF	TGCGCCAGCAGCCAAGATCGGCTAGCGGGAGTTGGGGAGACCCAGTACTTC
TRBV28	NA	TRBJ1-5	NA	CATHWGSNQPQHF	TGTGCCACCCATTGGGGTAGCAATCAGCCCCAGCATTTT